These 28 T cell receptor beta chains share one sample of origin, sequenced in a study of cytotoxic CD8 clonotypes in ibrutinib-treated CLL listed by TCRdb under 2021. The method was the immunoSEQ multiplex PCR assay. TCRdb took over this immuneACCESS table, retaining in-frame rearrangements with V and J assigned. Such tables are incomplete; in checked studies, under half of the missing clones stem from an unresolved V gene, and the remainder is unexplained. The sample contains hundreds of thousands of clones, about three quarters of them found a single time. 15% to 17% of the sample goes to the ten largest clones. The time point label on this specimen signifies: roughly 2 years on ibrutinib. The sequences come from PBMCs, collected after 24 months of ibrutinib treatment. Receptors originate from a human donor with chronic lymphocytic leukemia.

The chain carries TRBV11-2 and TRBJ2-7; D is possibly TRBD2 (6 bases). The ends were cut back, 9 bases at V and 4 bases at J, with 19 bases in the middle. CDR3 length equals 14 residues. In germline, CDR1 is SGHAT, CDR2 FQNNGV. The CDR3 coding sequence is TGTGCCAGTACCCTCCCGGGAGCGAGATACGAGCAGTACTTC. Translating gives CASTLPGARYEQYF. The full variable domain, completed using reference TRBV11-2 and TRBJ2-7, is EAGVAQSPRYKIIEKRQSVAFWCNPISGHATLYWYQQILGQGPKLLIQFQNNGVVDDSQLPKDRFSAERLKGVDSTLKIQPAKLEDSAVYLCASTLPGARYEQYFGPGTRLTVT.

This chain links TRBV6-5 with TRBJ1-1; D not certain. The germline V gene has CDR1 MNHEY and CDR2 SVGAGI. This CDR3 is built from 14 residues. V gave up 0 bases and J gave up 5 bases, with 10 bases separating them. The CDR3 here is CASSYSSAMTEAFF. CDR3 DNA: TGTGCCAGCAGTTACTCGTCAGCGATGACTGAAGCTTTCTTT.

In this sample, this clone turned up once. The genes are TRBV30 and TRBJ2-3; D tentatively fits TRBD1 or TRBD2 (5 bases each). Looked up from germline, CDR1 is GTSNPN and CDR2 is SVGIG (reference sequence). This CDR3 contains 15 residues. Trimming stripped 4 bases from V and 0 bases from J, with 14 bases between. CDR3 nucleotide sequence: TGTGCCTGGACCCCCGGGGCATCTAGCACAGATACGCAGTATTTT. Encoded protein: CAWTPGASSTDTQYF.

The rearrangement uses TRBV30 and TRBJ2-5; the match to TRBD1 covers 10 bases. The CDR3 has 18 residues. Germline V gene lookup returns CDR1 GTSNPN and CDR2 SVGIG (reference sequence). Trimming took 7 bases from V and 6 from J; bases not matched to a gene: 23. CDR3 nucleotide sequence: TGTGCCTCGGTAGGCGGGACAGGGGAGGGCGAAGGGGAGAAGACCCAGTACTTC. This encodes CASVGGTGEGEGEKTQYF.

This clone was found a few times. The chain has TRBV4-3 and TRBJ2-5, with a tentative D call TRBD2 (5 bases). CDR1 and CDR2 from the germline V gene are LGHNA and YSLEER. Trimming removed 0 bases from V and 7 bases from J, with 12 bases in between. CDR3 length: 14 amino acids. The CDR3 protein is CASSQEPLEGTQYF. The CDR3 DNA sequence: TGCGCCAGCAGCCAAGAACCTCTCGAGGGGACCCAGTACTTC.

The CDR3 loop reads CASSPGQGANIQYF. The CDR3 DNA sequence: TGTGCCAGCAGCCCTGGGCAGGGGGCCAACATTCAGTACTTC. The chain employs TRBV7-9 and TRBJ2-4; TRBD1 matches at 8 bases. The germline V gene has CDR1 SEHNR and CDR2 FQNEAQ (reference sequence). With 5 bases clipped from V and 7 bases from J, the junction kept 7 bases outside the gene matches. The CDR3 spans 14 residues. Using reference TRBV7-9 and TRBJ2-4 for the parts outside the CDR3, the full variable domain is DTGVSQNPRHKITKRGQNVTFRCDPISEHNRLYWYRQTLGQGPEFLTYFQNEAQLEKSRLLSDRFSAERPKGSFSTLEIQRTEQGDSAMYLCASSPGQGANIQYFGAGTRLSVL.

The CDR3 nucleotides read TGTGCCAGCAGTTTCGGAATGACAACTCAGCCCCAGCATTTT. Translated: CASSFGMTTQPQHF. The J gene is TRBJ1-5, the V gene TRBV6-5; no definite D call. The CDR3 is 14 residues long. Trimming took 4 bases from V and 6 from J, leaving 13 bases between them. The germline V gene has CDR1 MNHEY and CDR2 SVGAGI.

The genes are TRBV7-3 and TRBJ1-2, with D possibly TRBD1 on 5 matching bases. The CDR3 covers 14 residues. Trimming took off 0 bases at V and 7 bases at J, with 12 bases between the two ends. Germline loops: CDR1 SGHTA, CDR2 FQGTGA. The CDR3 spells CASSLTDGGSGYTF. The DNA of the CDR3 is TGTGCCAGCAGCTTAACGGATGGGGGAAGTGGCTACACCTTC.

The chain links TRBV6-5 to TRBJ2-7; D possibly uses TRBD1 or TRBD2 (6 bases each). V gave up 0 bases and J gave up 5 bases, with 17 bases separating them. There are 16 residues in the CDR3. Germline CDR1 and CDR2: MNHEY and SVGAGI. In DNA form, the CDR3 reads TGTGCCAGCAGTTACTCGATACGGAGGGGGAGCGACGAGCAGTACTTC. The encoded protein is CASSYSIRRGSDEQYF.

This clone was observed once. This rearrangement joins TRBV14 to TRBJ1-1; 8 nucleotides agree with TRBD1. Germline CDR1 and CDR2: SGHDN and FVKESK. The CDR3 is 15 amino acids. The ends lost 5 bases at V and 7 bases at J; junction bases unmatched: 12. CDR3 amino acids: CASSLLLGQGVEAFF. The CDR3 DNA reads TGTGCCAGCAGCTTGCTGCTCGGACAGGGTGTTGAAGCTTTCTTT.

The CDR3 loop is CASTPGATGEYEQYF. CDR3 nucleotide sequence: TGTGCCAGCACTCCCGGTGCGACAGGGGAGTACGAGCAGTACTTC. This rearrangement joins TRBV7-8 to TRBJ2-7, with TRBD1 identical over 8 bases. Germline V gives CDR1 SGHVS, CDR2 FQNEAQ. V lost 7 bases, J lost 4 bases, and 12 bases stayed unmatched. This CDR3 region has 15 residues.

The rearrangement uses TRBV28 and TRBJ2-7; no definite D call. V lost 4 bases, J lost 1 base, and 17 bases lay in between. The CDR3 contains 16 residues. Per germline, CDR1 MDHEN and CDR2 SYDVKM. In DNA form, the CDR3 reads TGTGCCAGCAGTTCCGCCAGGTCCGCGGCGTCCTACGAGCAGTACTTC. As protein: CASSSARSAASYEQYF.

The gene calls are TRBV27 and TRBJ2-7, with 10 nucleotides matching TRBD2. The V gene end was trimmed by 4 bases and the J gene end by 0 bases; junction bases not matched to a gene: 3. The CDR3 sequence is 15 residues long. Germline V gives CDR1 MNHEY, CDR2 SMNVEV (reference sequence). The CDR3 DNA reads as TGTGCCAGCAGTTCCGCTAGCGGGAGCTCCTACGAGCAGTACTTC. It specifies CASSSASGSSYEQYF.

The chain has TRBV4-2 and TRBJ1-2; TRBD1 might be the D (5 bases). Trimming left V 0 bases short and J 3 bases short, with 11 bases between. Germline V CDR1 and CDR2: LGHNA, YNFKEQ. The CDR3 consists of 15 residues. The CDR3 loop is CASSQDGGADYGYTF. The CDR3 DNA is TGTGCCAGCAGCCAAGATGGAGGGGCGGACTATGGCTACACCTTC.

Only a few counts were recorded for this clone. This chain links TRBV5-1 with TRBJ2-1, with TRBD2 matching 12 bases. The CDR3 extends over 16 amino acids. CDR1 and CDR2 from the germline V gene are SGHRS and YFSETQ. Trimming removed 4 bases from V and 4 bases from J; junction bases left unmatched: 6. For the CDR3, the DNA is TGCGCCAGCAGCGAAGGACTAGCGGGACCATACAATGAGCAGTTCTTC. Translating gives CASSEGLAGPYNEQFF.

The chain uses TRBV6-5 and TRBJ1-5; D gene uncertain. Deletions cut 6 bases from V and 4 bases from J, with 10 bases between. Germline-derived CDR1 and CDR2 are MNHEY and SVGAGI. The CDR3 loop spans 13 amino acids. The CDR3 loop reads CASSRWINQPQHF. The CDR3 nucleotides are TGTGCCAGCAGCAGATGGATTAATCAGCCCCAGCATTTT.

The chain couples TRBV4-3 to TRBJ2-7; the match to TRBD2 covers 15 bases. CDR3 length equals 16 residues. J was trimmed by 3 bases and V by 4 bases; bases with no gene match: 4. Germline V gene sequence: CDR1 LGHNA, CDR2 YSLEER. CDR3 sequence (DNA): TGCGCCAGCAGCCCCGGGACTAGCGGGAGGAACTACGAGCAGTACTTC. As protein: CASSPGTSGRNYEQYF.

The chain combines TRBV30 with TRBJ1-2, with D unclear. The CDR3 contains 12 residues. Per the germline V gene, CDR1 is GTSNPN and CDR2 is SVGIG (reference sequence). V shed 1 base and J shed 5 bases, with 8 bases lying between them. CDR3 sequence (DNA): TGTGCCTGGAGTGCGACGGTGTATGGCTACACCTTC. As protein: CAWSATVYGYTF.

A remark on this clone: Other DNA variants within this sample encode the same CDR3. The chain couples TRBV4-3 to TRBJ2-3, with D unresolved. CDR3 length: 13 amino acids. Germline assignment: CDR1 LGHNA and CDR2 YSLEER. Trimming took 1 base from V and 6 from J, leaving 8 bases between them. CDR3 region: CASSQAPADTQYF. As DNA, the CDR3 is TGCGCCAGCAGCCAAGCCCCGGCGGATACGCAGTATTTT.

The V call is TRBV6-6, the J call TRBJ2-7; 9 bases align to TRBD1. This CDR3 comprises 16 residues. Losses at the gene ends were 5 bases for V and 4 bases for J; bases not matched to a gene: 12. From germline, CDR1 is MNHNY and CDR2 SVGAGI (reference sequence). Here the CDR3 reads CASSHPFSGQGYEQYF. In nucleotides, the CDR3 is TGTGCCAGCAGTCACCCTTTCTCTGGACAGGGGTACGAGCAGTACTTC.

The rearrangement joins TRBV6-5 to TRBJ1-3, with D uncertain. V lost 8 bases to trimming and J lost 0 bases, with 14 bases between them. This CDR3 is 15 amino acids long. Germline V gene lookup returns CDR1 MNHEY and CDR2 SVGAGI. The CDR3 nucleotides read TGTGCCAGCCGGGAGGGCAGCCTCTCTGGAAACACCATATATTTT. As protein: CASREGSLSGNTIYF.

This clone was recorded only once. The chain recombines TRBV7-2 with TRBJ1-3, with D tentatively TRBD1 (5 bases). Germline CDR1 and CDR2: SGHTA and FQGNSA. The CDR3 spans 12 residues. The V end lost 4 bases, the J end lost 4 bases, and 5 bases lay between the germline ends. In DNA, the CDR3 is TGTGCCAGCAGCTCAGGGGGAAACACCATATATTTT. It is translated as CASSSGGNTIYF.

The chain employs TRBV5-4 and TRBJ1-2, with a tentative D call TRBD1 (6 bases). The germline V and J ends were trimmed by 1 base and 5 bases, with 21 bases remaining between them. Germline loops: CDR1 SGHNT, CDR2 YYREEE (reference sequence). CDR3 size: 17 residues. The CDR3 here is CASSLPGEIGQHYGYTF. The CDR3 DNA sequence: TGTGCCAGCAGCTTGCCGGGCGAAATTGGACAGCATTATGGCTACACCTTC. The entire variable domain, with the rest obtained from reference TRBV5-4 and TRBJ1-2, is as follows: ETGVTQSPTHLIKTRGQQVTLRCSSQSGHNTVSWYQQALGQGPQFIFQYYREEENGRGNFPPRFSGLQFPNYSSELNVNALELDDSALYLCASSLPGEIGQHYGYTFGSGTRLTVV.

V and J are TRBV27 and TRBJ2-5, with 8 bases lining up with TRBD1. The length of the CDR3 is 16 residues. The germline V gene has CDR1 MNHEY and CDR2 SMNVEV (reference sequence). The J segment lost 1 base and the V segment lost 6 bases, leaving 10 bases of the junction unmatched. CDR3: CASSPGRTGFQETQYF. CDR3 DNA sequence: TGTGCCAGCAGCCCAGGACGGACAGGGTTCCAAGAGACCCAGTACTTC.

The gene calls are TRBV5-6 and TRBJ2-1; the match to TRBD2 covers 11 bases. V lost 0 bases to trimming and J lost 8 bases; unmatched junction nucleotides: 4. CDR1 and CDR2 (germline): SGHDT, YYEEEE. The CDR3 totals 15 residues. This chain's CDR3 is CASSLASGRWDEQFF. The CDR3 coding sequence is TGTGCCAGCAGCTTGGCTAGCGGGAGGTGGGATGAGCAGTTCTTC.

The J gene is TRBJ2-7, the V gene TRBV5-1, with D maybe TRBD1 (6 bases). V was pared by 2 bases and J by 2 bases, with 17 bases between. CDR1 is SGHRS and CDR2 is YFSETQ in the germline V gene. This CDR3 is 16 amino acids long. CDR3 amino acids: CASSFQSGTLPYEQYF. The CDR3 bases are TGCGCCAGCAGCTTCCAGTCCGGGACACTTCCCTACGAGCAGTACTTC.

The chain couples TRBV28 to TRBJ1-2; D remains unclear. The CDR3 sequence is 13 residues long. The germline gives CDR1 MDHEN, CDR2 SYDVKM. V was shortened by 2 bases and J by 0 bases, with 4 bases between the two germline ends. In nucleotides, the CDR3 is TGTGCCAGCAGTTTAGCCACTAACTATGGCTACACCTTC. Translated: CASSLATNYGYTF.

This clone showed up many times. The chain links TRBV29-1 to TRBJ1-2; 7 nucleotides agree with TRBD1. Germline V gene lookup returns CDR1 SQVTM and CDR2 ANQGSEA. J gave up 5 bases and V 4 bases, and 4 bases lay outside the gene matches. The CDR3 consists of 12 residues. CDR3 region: CSVGAGGYGYTF. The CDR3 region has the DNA TGCAGCGTTGGGGCAGGGGGGTATGGCTACACCTTC.